The clone carrying this T cell receptor (beta chain) was picked up a small number of times. Its specificity is unknown. Next came a second PCR, run for about 7 to 12 cycles, which used a sample-barcoded 5' primer along with a J-beta primer mix. MiXCR, run by TCRdb on the 5' RACE reads, gives a single entry per CDR3 protein. This repertoire shows around 1,800,000 distinct CDR3 sequences, about two fifths found once; its top ten account for 23%. The sample originates from a study of blood T cells in healthy people across ages. The CDR3 runs to 12 residues. Germline CDR1 reads MNHEY; CDR2 reads SMNVEV (reference sequence). The trim removed 8 bases at V and 11 bases at J, leaving 9 bases unmatched. Study outcomes and limitations: Naive CD4+ cell counts and diversity both ran higher in long-lived than in aged donors.

The chain joins TRBV27 to TRBJ1-5; 7 bases agree with TRBD1. This TCR was recovered from a human donor in good health. The sequencing sample was made of blood. The CDR3 bases are TGTGCCAGCGGATATACAGGGGCGGCCCAGCATTTT. Translated: CASGYTGAAQHF.